These T cell receptor beta chains were read from a single sample in a study of blood T cell repertoires in COVID-19. Clones were sequenced by immunoSEQ multiplex PCR, and TCRdb holds only the in-frame ones, with some missing. The table has about 210,000 clones, about 80% seen once. The sample was peripheral blood. The receptors shown here come from a woman aged 40 to 50 with active or convalescent COVID-19. Both conserved end residues are part of each CDR3. D genes are given only for firm matches. Size tells how often a clone was seen (once, few, many) or the class of an expanded clone, and some rows leave it out.

CDR3nt: TGCGCCAGCAGCCTTGGACAAGGGGCAGTTGAAGCTTTCTTT
CDR3aa: CASSLGQGAVEAFF
v_gene: TRBV4-1
d_gene: -
abundance: few
j_gene: TRBJ1-1

CDR3nt: TGTGCCAGCCGGACAGGGGCGGGGGAGCCCCAGCATTTT
CDR3aa: CASRTGAGEPQHF
v_gene: TRBV19
d_gene: TRBD1
abundance: -
j_gene: TRBJ1-5

CDR3nt: TGTGCCAGCAGGTTCGGGACAGCGGATCAGCCCCAGCATTTT
CDR3aa: CASRFGTADQPQHF
v_gene: TRBV2
d_gene: TRBD1
abundance: -
j_gene: TRBJ1-5

CDR3nt: TGTGCCAGCAGCCAAGTCTCCGATACGCAGTATTTT
CDR3aa: CASSQVSDTQYF
v_gene: TRBV3-1/TRBV3-2
d_gene: -
abundance: -
j_gene: TRBJ2-3

CDR3nt: TGCGCCAGCTCACAAGGGGCAGGGGGAATCTCTGGAAACACCATATATTTT
CDR3aa: CASSQGAGGISGNTIYF
v_gene: TRBV5-1
d_gene: TRBD1
abundance: -
j_gene: TRBJ1-3

CDR3nt: TGCGCCAGCAGCCAGACACAGGGGGGCGGAAACACCATATATTTT
CDR3aa: CASSQTQGGGNTIYF
v_gene: TRBV4-1
d_gene: TRBD1
abundance: -
j_gene: TRBJ1-3

CDR3nt: TGTGCCAGCAGTCCTCACCGGGACAGGGGCGAGCAGTACTTC
CDR3aa: CASSPHRDRGEQYF
v_gene: TRBV27
d_gene: TRBD1
abundance: -
j_gene: TRBJ2-7

CDR3nt: TGTGCCAGCAGCTTAAAGACAGGGGGGGCCTACGAGCAGTACTTC
CDR3aa: CASSLKTGGAYEQYF
v_gene: TRBV7-3
d_gene: TRBD1
abundance: -
j_gene: TRBJ2-7

CDR3nt: TGTGCCAGCAGCCCCCGAGAGGGCTCCTATAATTCACCCCTCCACTTT
CDR3aa: CASSPREGSYNSPLHF
v_gene: TRBV7-6
d_gene: -
abundance: -
j_gene: TRBJ1-6

CDR3nt: TGTGCCAGCAGTCGGACTAGATCCGAGCAGTACTTC
CDR3aa: CASSRTRSEQYF
v_gene: TRBV5-4
d_gene: TRBD2
abundance: -
j_gene: TRBJ2-7

CDR3nt: TGTGCCAGCAGCCAGCGACAGGGAGATCAGCCCCAGCATTTT
CDR3aa: CASSQRQGDQPQHF
v_gene: TRBV7-9
d_gene: TRBD1
abundance: -
j_gene: TRBJ1-5

CDR3nt: TGTGCCAGCAGTCGACAGGGGCTGCTTCAGCCCCAGCATTTT
CDR3aa: CASSRQGLLQPQHF
v_gene: TRBV6-5
d_gene: TRBD1
abundance: -
j_gene: TRBJ1-5